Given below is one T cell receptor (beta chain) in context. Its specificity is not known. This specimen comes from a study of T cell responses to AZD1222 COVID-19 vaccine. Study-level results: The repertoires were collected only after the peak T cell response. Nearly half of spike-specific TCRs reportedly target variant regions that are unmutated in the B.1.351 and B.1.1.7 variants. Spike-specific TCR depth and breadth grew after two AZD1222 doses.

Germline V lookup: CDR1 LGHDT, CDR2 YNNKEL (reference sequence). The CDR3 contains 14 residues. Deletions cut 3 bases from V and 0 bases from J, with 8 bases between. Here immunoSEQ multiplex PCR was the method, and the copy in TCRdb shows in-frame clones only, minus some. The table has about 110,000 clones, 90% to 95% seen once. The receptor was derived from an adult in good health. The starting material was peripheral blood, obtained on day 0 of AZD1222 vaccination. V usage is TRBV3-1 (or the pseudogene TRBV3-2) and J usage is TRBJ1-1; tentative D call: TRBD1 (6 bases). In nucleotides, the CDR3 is TGTGCCAGCAGCCAGGGGGACATGAACACTGAAGCTTTCTTT. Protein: CASSQGDMNTEAFF.